These 22 T cell receptor beta chains were all obtained from the same sample, sequenced in a study of cytomegalovirus exposure and HLA in healthy donors. With 60 Vbeta and 13 Jbeta primers, the PCR was carried out. TCRdb's copy holds only in-frame clones and misses some; the assay was immunoSEQ multiplex PCR. The sample has roughly 100,000 clones, about three quarters seen once. The material sequenced was PBMCs. The receptors originated from a woman between 18 and 29 years old in good health and CMV-seropositive.

The V call is TRBV27, the J call TRBJ1-3; TRBD1 might be the D (6 bases). The CDR3 extends over 15 amino acids. Germline V gives CDR1 MNHEY, CDR2 SMNVEV (reference sequence). V was clipped by 3 bases and J by 4 bases, with 13 bases between them. In DNA, the CDR3 is TGTGCCAGCAGTTTTGGTACAGGGCCGGGAAACACCATATATTTT. This gives the protein CASSFGTGPGNTIYF.

This clone has just a few counts. It is likely a read error: a sequence one base away is far more abundant. This sequence joins TRBV6-1 and TRBJ2-7; 10 bases align to TRBD2. The CDR3 sequence is 15 residues long. CDR1 is MNHNS, CDR2 SASEGT, per germline. CDR3 amino acids: CPSSERTSGSYEQYF. Here the CDR3 DNA reads TGTCCCAGCAGCGAACGGACTAGCGGCTCCTACGAGCAGTACTTC.

The genes are TRBV9 and TRBJ1-1; the D gene is possibly TRBD1 (5 bases). Germline CDR1 and CDR2: SGDLS and YYNGEE. This CDR3 comprises 15 residues. Trimming stripped 7 bases from V and 0 bases from J, with 16 bases between. The CDR3 DNA follows: TGTGCCAGCTCCCCCGGGGGGGGTCTGAACACTGAAGCTTTCTTT. Protein product: CASSPGGGLNTEAFF.

This chain uses TRBV16 with TRBJ2-7; 9 nucleotides align to TRBD2. This CDR3 comprises 17 residues. V lost 7 bases, J lost 5 bases, and 18 bases stayed unmatched. CDR1 is KGHSY, CDR2 FQNENV, per germline. CDR3 loop: CASTNFPSGKVGNEQYF. The DNA of the CDR3 is TGTGCCAGCACTAATTTCCCTAGCGGGAAAGTTGGAAACGAGCAGTACTTC.

The V call is TRBV21-1, the J call TRBJ1-2; TRBD1, the D gene given by the table, was not confirmed from the DNA. TRBV21-1 is an annotated pseudogene. The CDR3 runs to 14 residues. CDR3 residues: CAKVGGQDHYGYTF. Here the CDR3 DNA reads TGTGCCAAGGTCGGTGGGCAGGATCACTATGGCTACACCTTC.

The chain joins TRBV7-8 to TRBJ2-1, with 7 bases matching TRBD1. The CDR3 totals 13 residues. Germline loops: CDR1 SGHVS, CDR2 FQNEAQ. V gave up 4 bases and J gave up 10 bases; unmatched junction bases: 7. The CDR3 DNA reads TGTGCCAGCAGCTCATCGAGGGGGCGGGAGCAGTTCTTC. Amino acid sequence: CASSSSRGREQFF. Using reference TRBV7-8 and TRBJ2-1 for the parts outside the CDR3, the full variable domain is GAGVSQSPRYKVAKRGQDVALRCDPISGHVSLFWYQQALGQGPEFLTYFQNEAQLDKSGLPSDRFFAERPEGSVSTLKIQRTQQEDSAVYLCASSSSRGREQFFGPGTRLTVL.

The V and J genes are TRBV28 and TRBJ2-7; 9 bases match TRBD1. The ends lost 5 bases at V and 3 bases at J; junction bases unmatched: 8. Germline V lookup: CDR1 MDHEN, CDR2 SYDVKM. The CDR3 has 15 amino acids. Written as DNA, the CDR3 is TGTGCCAGCAGTCTGCCGGGACAGGGTTTCTACGAGCAGTACTTC. Translating it yields CASSLPGQGFYEQYF.

This rearrangement joins TRBV7-9 to TRBJ2-7; a possible D gene is TRBD2 (6 bases). In germline, CDR1 is SEHNR, CDR2 FQNEAQ (reference sequence). The CDR3 is made up of 14 amino acids. The ends were cut back, 5 bases at V and 0 bases at J, with 11 bases in the middle. CDR3 sequence reads: CASSPASVSYEQYF. The CDR3 nucleotides read TGTGCCAGCAGCCCAGCTAGCGTCTCCTACGAGCAGTACTTC. Full variable domain (remainder filled in from reference TRBV7-9 and TRBJ2-7): DTGVSQNPRHKITKRGQNVTFRCDPISEHNRLYWYRQTLGQGPEFLTYFQNEAQLEKSRLLSDRFSAERPKGSFSTLEIQRTEQGDSAMYLCASSPASVSYEQYFGPGTRLTVT.

The rearrangement links TRBV6-5 to TRBJ1-3, with D possibly TRBD1 on 6 matching bases. The CDR3 runs 11 residues. The V gene's germline CDR1 is MNHEY and CDR2 SVGAGI. Trimming shortened V by 8 bases and J by 9 bases, and 11 bases separated the two germline ends. The CDR3 bases are TGTGCCAGCCGGGGGGGCGGCACCATATATTTT. Its translation is CASRGGGTIYF.

The chain combines TRBV6-6 with TRBJ1-5; 10 nucleotides align to TRBD1. The CDR3 loop spans 16 amino acids. Losses at the gene ends were 7 bases for V and 1 base for J; bases not matched to a gene: 7. CDR1 is MNHNY and CDR2 is SVGAGI in the germline V gene (reference sequence). The CDR3 coding sequence is TGTGCCAGCATCCCCGACAGGGGGCGAAGCAATCAGCCCCAGCATTTT. This sequence encodes CASIPDRGRSNQPQHF.

The rearrangement uses TRBV4-1 and TRBJ1-2; D unresolved. The ends were cut back, 0 bases at V and 1 base at J, with 6 bases in the middle. Germline V CDR1 and CDR2: MGHRA, YSYEKL. This CDR3 has 14 amino acids. This CDR3 reads CASSQDEGNYGYTF. CDR3 DNA sequence: TGCGCCAGCAGCCAAGATGAGGGTAACTATGGCTACACCTTC.

The V and J genes are TRBV2 and TRBJ2-5; D remains unclear. V was shortened by 0 bases and J by 14 bases, with 16 bases between the two germline ends. Germline V lookup: CDR1 SNHLY, CDR2 FYNNEI. The CDR3 covers 13 residues. The CDR3 sequence is CASSEALAASRYF. The DNA of the CDR3 is TGTGCCAGCAGTGAAGCGCTCGCCGCCTCTAGATACTTC.

The sample holds a few counts of this clone. The rearrangement joins TRBV27 to TRBJ2-1, with 9 bases identical to TRBD2. This CDR3 contains 16 residues. Germline values: CDR1 MNHEY, CDR2 SMNVEV (reference sequence). J lost 7 bases, V lost 0 bases, and 7 bases had no gene match. CDR3 nucleotides: TGTGCCAGCAGTTTATCAGGCGGGAGGGCCATGAATGAGCAGTTCTTC. Translated, it gives CASSLSGGRAMNEQFF.

The chain combines TRBV11-2 with TRBJ2-5, with a tentative D call TRBD1 (6 bases). V dropped 4 bases and J dropped 5 bases, with 14 bases sitting between them. CDR3 length: 14 residues. The germline V gene has CDR1 SGHAT and CDR2 FQNNGV. CDR3 in amino acids: CASSSTGSWETQYF. CDR3 nucleotides: TGTGCCAGCAGCTCTACAGGGTCATGGGAGACCCAGTACTTC.

This rearrangement joins TRBV30 to TRBJ2-1; tentatively, D is TRBD2 (5 bases). The length of the CDR3 is 12 residues. Trimming stripped 2 bases from V and 8 bases from J, with 10 bases between. Germline V gene lookup returns CDR1 GTSNPN and CDR2 SVGIG (reference sequence). The CDR3 nucleotides read TGTGCCTGGAGTCTCGCGAGGGATGAGCAGTTCTTC. Protein: CAWSLARDEQFF.

The chain uses TRBV5-4 and TRBJ2-1; 13 nucleotides agree with TRBD2. The CDR3 covers 16 residues. Germline V gene sequence: CDR1 SGHNT, CDR2 YYREEE (reference sequence). V shed 0 bases, J shed 4 bases, and the junction held 1 base outside the gene matches. The CDR3 is CASSLGTSGSYNEQFF. CDR3 in DNA: TGTGCCAGCAGCTTGGGGACTAGCGGGAGTTACAATGAGCAGTTCTTC.

The genes are TRBV6-5 and TRBJ2-1, with D unclear. Germline CDR1 MNHEY, CDR2 SVGAGI. Trimming cost V 8 bases and J 7 bases, with 9 bases left between them. This CDR3 comprises 11 residues. The CDR3 region is CASGQFNEQFF. The CDR3 nucleotides read TGTGCCAGCGGCCAATTTAATGAGCAGTTCTTC.

The chain links TRBV5-8 to TRBJ2-7; D ambiguous. Germline values: CDR1 SGHTS, CDR2 YDEGEE. Trimming left V 2 bases short and J 2 bases short, with 5 bases between. This CDR3 has 12 residues. CDR3 residues: CASSLSPYEQYF. DNA of the CDR3: TGTGCCAGCAGCTTAAGCCCCTACGAGCAGTACTTC.

This rearrangement joins TRBV28 to TRBJ2-1, with D perhaps TRBD1 (7 bases). V was trimmed by 4 bases and J by 8 bases, leaving 18 bases between them. The germline V gene encodes CDR1 MDHEN and CDR2 SYDVKM. The CDR3 length is 15 residues. The CDR3 sequence: CASSSSGGPRDEQFF. CDR3 DNA: TGTGCCAGCAGTTCCTCAGGGGGGCCCCGGGATGAGCAGTTCTTC. Full variable domain (missing parts from reference TRBV28 and TRBJ2-1): DVKVTQSSRYLVKRTGEKVFLECVQDMDHENMFWYRQDPGLGLRLIYFSYDVKMKEKGDIPEGYSVSREKKERFSLILESASTNQTSMYLCASSSSGGPRDEQFFGPGTRLTVL.

The CDR3 sequence: CSVDPLAGEGTDTQYF. In DNA form, the CDR3 reads TGCAGCGTTGATCCGCTAGCGGGAGAGGGCACAGATACGCAGTATTTT. The chain links TRBV29-1 to TRBJ2-3; 10 positions match TRBD2. The V and J ends lost 3 bases and 1 base, in that order; junction bases with no gene match: 7. The CDR3 runs to 16 residues. Germline lookup yields CDR1 SQVTM and CDR2 ANQGSEA.

V usage is TRBV6-1 and J usage is TRBJ2-5, with 8 bases aligning to TRBD2. This CDR3 contains 15 residues. After removal of 5 bases from V and 1 base from J, the junction contained 6 bases not matched to a gene. Looked up from germline, CDR1 is MNHNS and CDR2 is SASEGT. The CDR3 reads CASSITSGFQETQYF. The CDR3, as DNA: TGTGCCAGCAGTATAACTAGCGGCTTCCAAGAGACCCAGTACTTC.

The chain has TRBV29-1 and TRBJ2-1; 10 nucleotides agree with TRBD2. Germline V gene sequence: CDR1 SQVTM, CDR2 ANQGSEA. CDR3 length equals 15 residues. Trimming took 5 bases from V and 7 from J; bases not matched to a gene: 11. The CDR3 coding sequence is TGCAGCGTTCCTCCCCTAGCGGGAGTGATGAATGAGCAGTTCTTC. Translating it yields CSVPPLAGVMNEQFF.